One sample yielded the 3 T cell receptor beta chains listed below, sequenced in a study of T cells after yellow fever vaccination. TCRdb processed the 5' RACE reads anew with MiXCR; each CDR3 protein has one entry. This sample has more than 80,000 distinct CDR3 sequences, with approximately 6.3% found just once. Material: CD8+ T cells sorted from PBMCs, obtained 10 days after the yellow fever booster vaccination. The receptor source for this set is a man aged 18 to 30 who received the YFV17D yellow fever vaccine.

This clonotype has more than one count but fewer than ten. The V and J genes are TRBV27 and TRBJ1-2, with TRBD1 identical over 10 bases. From germline, CDR1 is MNHEY and CDR2 SMNVEV (reference sequence). V shed 4 bases, J shed 3 bases, and the junction held 8 bases outside the gene matches. CDR3 size: 16 residues. In DNA form, the CDR3 reads TGTGCCAGCAGTTCCTACTTTGGGACAGGGGACTATGGCTACACCTTC. As protein: CASSSYFGTGDYGYTF.

This clonotype was counted only a few times. The chain carries TRBV7-2 and TRBJ1-1, with D unclear. The CDR3 runs to 13 residues. Trimming removed 4 bases from V and 7 bases from J, with 13 bases in between. Per the germline V gene, CDR1 is SGHTA and CDR2 is FQGNSA. The CDR3 loop is CASSSEAQSEAFF. The CDR3 coding sequence is TGTGCCAGCAGCTCCGAGGCACAAAGTGAAGCTTTCTTT.

This clonotype was counted only a few times. V is TRBV5-4 and J is TRBJ2-7, with a possible D match to TRBD1 (5 bases). This CDR3 contains 15 residues. Trimming shortened V by 0 bases and J by 5 bases, and 15 bases separated the two germline ends. Germline V gene lookup returns CDR1 SGHNT and CDR2 YYREEE (reference sequence). DNA of the CDR3: TGTGCCAGCAGCTTGGCCCCGGCAGACAGAAACGAGCAGTACGTC. This translates into CASSLAPADRNEQYV.